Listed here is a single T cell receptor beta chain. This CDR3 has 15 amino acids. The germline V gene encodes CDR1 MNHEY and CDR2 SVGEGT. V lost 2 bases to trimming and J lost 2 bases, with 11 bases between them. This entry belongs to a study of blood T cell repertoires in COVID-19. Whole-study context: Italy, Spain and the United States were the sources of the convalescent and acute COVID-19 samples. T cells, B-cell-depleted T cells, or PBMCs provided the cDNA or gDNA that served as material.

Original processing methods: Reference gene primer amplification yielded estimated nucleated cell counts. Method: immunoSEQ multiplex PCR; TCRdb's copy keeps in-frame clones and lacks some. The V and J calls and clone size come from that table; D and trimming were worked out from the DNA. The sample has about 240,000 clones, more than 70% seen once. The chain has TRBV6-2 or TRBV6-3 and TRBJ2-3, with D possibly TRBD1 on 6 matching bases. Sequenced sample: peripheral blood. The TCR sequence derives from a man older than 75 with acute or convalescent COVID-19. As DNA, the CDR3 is TGTGCCAGCAGTTACCGAGGGGGAGCCACAGATACGCAGTATTTT. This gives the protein CASSYRGGATDTQYF.